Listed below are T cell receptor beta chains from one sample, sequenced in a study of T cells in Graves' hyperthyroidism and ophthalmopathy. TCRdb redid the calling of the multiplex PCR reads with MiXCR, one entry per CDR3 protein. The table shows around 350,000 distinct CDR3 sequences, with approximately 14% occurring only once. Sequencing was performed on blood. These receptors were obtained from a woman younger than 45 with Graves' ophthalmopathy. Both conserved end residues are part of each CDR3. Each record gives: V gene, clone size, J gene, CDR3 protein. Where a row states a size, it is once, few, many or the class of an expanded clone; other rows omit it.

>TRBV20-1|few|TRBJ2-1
CSAIAGGDNEQFF
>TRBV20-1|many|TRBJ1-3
CSARERFSGNTIYF
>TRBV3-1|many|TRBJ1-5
CASSQGDRGPYSNQPQHF
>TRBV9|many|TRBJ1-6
CASSVGSNNSPLHF
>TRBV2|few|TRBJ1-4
CASRDNDEKLFF
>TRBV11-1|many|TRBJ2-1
CASSLVRLNEQFF
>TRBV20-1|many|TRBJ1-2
CSAVRGLGYTF
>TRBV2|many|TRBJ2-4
CASSSYLAKNIQYF
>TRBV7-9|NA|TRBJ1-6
CASSSDGNRGSPLHF
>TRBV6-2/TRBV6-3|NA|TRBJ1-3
CASSYPGPDSYSGNTIYF
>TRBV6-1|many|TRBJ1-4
CASRAGAGRGEKLFF
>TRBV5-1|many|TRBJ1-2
CASSSGTGDIYGYTF
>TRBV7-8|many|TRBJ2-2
CASSSRTSHTGELFF
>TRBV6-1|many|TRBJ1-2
CASSGTGLIGGYTF
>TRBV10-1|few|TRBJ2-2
CASSESGQTGELFF
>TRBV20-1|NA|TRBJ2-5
CSASLTGGEAQYF
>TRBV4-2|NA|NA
CASSDDRGGSYNEQYF
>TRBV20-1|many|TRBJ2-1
CSARSSDFNEQFF
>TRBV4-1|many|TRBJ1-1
CASSHYTEAFF
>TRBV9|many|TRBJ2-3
CASSVDGQADTQYF
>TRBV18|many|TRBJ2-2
CASSTPQGNTGELFF
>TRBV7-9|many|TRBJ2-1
CASSLDPNEQFF
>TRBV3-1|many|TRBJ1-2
CASSSGTSNYGYTF
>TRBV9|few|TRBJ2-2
CASSVGRTGEVTGELFF